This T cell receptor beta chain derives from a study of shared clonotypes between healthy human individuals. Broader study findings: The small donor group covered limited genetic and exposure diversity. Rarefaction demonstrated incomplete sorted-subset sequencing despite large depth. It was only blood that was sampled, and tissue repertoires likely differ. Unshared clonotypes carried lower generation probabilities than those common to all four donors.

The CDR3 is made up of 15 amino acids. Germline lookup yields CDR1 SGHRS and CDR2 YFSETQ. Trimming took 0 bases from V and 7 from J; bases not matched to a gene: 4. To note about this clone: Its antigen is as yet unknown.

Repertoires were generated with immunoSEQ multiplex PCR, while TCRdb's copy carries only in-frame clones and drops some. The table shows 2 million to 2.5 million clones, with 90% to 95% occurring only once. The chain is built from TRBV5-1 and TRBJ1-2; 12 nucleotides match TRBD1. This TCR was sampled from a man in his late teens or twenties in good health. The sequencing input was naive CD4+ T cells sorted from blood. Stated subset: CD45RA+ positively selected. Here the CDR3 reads CASSLGDRGPPGYTF. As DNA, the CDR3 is TGCGCCAGCAGCTTGGGGGACAGGGGGCCCCCTGGCTACACCTTC.